The 12 T cell receptor beta chains in this list originate from one sample, sequenced in a study of cytomegalovirus exposure and HLA in healthy donors. With 60 Vbeta and 13 Jbeta primers, the PCR was carried out. Libraries were prepared by immunoSEQ multiplex PCR; TCRdb keeps only in-frame clonotypes and omits some of them. Among roughly 130,000 clones, roughly 84% were seen once, and the ten largest hold about 2.7%. Sequenced input: PBMCs. These receptors all stem from a woman under 30 in good health and CMV-seropositive.

The V and J genes are TRBV10-3 and TRBJ2-3, with 9 bases fitting TRBD2. Per the germline V gene, CDR1 is ENHRY and CDR2 is SYGVKD. The CDR3 spans 16 residues. Trimming removed 7 bases from V and 0 bases from J; junction bases left unmatched: 8. CDR3 sequence reads: CAINQRGVSSTDTQYF. The CDR3 DNA reads TGTGCCATCAATCAGCGGGGGGTGTCTAGCACAGATACGCAGTATTTT.

This chain uses TRBV10-3 with TRBJ2-3; possibly TRBD1 for D (5 bases). Germline V gene sequence: CDR1 ENHRY, CDR2 SYGVKD. V dropped 6 bases and J dropped 2 bases, with 6 bases sitting between them. CDR3 size: 12 residues. The CDR3 protein is CAIRDNTDTQYF. In nucleotides, the CDR3 is TGTGCCATCAGGGACAACACAGATACGCAGTATTTT.

The genes are TRBV6-1 and TRBJ2-5; 7 nucleotides match TRBD1. The germline gives CDR1 MNHNS, CDR2 SASEGT. J gave up 2 bases and V 5 bases, and 2 bases lay outside the gene matches. This CDR3 has 13 amino acids. CDR3 region: CASSQDRQETQYF. In nucleotides, the CDR3 is TGTGCCAGCAGTCAGGACAGGCAAGAGACCCAGTACTTC.

The chain has TRBV29-1 and TRBJ2-6; TRBD1 matches at 7 bases. Trimming cost V 2 bases and J 0 bases; bases outside gene matches: 1. The CDR3 covers 15 residues. The germline V gene encodes CDR1 SQVTM and CDR2 ANQGSEA. The CDR3 protein is CSVETGVSGANVLTF. The CDR3 nucleotides read TGCAGCGTTGAAACAGGGGTCTCTGGGGCCAACGTCCTGACTTTC.

This clone was found once. This chain joins TRBV27 and TRBJ2-7, with TRBD1 as a possible D gene (5 bases). Germline values: CDR1 MNHEY, CDR2 SMNVEV (reference sequence). The ends were cut back, 7 bases at V and 5 bases at J, with 12 bases in the middle. This CDR3 spans 12 amino acids. The CDR3 bases are TGTGCCAGCAACTTGGGGCTGAACGAGCAGTACTTC. Translated: CASNLGLNEQYF.

This clone has only one observation. Here the CDR3 DNA reads TGTGCCAGTAGTATAGGGGGCTCCGCCTCTGGGAACACTGAAGCTTTCTTT. It yields the protein CASSIGGSASGNTEAFF. This chain uses TRBV19 with TRBJ1-1; TRBD1 is a possible D gene (5 bases). Germline CDR1 is LNHDA and CDR2 is SQIVND (reference sequence). This CDR3 region has 17 residues. The V and J ends lost 1 base and 1 base respectively, with 16 bases between them.

The J gene is TRBJ2-7, the V gene TRBV7-9; D gene unclear. Germline V gene lookup returns CDR1 SEHNR and CDR2 FQNEAQ (reference sequence). This CDR3 contains 12 residues. Trimming removed 1 base at V and 5 bases at J, with 6 bases between. The chain's CDR3 is CASSLDSHEQYF. As DNA, the CDR3 is TGTGCCAGCAGCTTAGACAGTCACGAGCAGTACTTC.

The chain recombines TRBV28 with TRBJ2-7, with 7 bases fitting TRBD1. The V gene end was trimmed by 8 bases and the J gene end by 6 bases; junction bases not matched to a gene: 7. This CDR3 comprises 12 residues. The germline CDR1 and CDR2 sequences are MDHEN and SYDVKM. CDR3 nucleotides: TGTGCCAGCGAGGGGGCCCCGGTCGAGCAGTACTTC. Residues: CASEGAPVEQYF.

As for this clone: Additional DNA sequences in this sample encode the identical CDR3. The chain is built from TRBV19 and TRBJ2-7; TRBD1 matches at 9 bases. The CDR3 spans 13 residues. Trimming at V came to 5 bases and at J to 3 bases, leaving 2 bases not matched to a gene. Germline V gene data show CDR1 as LNHDA and CDR2 as SQIVND (reference sequence). CDR3 DNA: TGTGCCAGTAGTTCGACAGGGGGCTACGAGCAGTACTTC. Translating it yields CASSSTGGYEQYF.

This clone was observed a few times. The chain links TRBV7-8 to TRBJ1-1; D not resolved. Trimming pared 1 base from V and 1 base from J, leaving 13 bases between. Germline values: CDR1 SGHVS, CDR2 FQNEAQ. The CDR3 loop spans 16 amino acids. CDR3 loop: CASSLGRYRPNTEAFF. The CDR3 nucleotides are TGTGCCAGCAGCTTAGGCAGGTACAGACCGAACACTGAAGCTTTCTTT.

The rearrangement links TRBV6-6 to TRBJ2-3; 9 bases match TRBD2. The V segment lost 2 bases and the J segment 5 bases; nucleotides outside the gene matches: 5. The CDR3 is 15 residues long. CDR1 MNHNY and CDR2 SVGAGI come from the germline V gene (reference sequence). CDR3 DNA: TGTGCCAGCAGTTACGGGCGGGGGGGCCGAGATACGCAGTATTTT. Translating gives CASSYGRGGRDTQYF.

This chain uses TRBV7-8 with TRBJ1-2; tentatively, D is TRBD1 (5 bases). Trimming removed 1 base at V and 4 bases at J, with 19 bases between. The CDR3 spans 17 residues. Germline loops: CDR1 SGHVS, CDR2 FQNEAQ. CDR3: CASSLGPTEGASYGYTF. The CDR3 region has the DNA TGTGCCAGCAGCTTAGGTCCCACCGAAGGGGCTAGCTATGGCTACACCTTC. The full variable domain, its missing parts supplied by reference TRBV7-8 and TRBJ1-2, is GAGVSQSPRYKVAKRGQDVALRCDPISGHVSLFWYQQALGQGPEFLTYFQNEAQLDKSGLPSDRFFAERPEGSVSTLKIQRTQQEDSAVYLCASSLGPTEGASYGYTFGSGTRLTVV.